This record covers a single T cell receptor (beta chain). Its matching antigen is unknown. Generated by immunoSEQ multiplex PCR, the TCRdb table keeps only in-frame clones and is missing some. The table includes about 59,000 clones, approximately 90% detected once. These data come from a study of T cells in localized non-small cell lung cancer. The study, taken as a whole, reports: Only one tumor region went through sequencing, so heterogeneity may still be there. Prolonged overall survival went with higher T cell density in the blood. Turning up in adjacent lung were a median around 60 of the top 100 tumor clones. Measurement of T cell clonality placed uninvolved adjacent lung highest, above the level in tumor.

The CDR3 runs 14 residues. The germline V and J ends were trimmed by 1 base and 5 bases, with 12 bases remaining between them. Germline V gene data show CDR1 as MGHRA and CDR2 as YSYEKL. The TCR originated in a man aged 40 to 70 with stage I lung adenocarcinoma. The sample was peripheral blood, taken before any cancer treatment. The chain combines TRBV4-1 with TRBJ2-7; D may correspond to TRBD1 or TRBD2 (7 bases each). CDR3 sequence (DNA): TGCGCCAGCAGCCAAGGACAGGGAGGGGACGAGCAGTACTTC. This encodes CASSQGQGGDEQYF.